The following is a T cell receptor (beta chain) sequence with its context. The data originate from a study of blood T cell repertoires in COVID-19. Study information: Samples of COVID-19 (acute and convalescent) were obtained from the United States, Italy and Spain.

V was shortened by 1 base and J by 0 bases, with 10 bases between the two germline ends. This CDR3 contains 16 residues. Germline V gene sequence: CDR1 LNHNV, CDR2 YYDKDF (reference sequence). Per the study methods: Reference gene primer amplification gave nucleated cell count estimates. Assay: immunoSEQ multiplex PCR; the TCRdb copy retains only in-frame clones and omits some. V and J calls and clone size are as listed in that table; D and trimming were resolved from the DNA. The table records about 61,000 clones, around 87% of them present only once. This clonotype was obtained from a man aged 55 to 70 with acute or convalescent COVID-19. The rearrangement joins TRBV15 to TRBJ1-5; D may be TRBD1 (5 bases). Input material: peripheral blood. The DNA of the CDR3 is TGTGCCACCAGCAGAGGCCAGGGCAATAGCAATCAGCCCCAGCATTTT. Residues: CATSRGQGNSNQPQHF.